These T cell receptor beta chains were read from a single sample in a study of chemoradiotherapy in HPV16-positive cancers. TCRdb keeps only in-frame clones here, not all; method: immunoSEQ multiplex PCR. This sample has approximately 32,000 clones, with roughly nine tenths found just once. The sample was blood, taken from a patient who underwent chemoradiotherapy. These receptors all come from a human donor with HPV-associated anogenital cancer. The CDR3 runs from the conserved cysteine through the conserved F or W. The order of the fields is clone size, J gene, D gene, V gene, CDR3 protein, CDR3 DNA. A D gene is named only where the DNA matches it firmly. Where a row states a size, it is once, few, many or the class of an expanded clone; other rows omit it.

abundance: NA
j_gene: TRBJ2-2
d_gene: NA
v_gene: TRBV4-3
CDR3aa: CASSQVVSGAGTGELFF
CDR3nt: TGCGCCAGCAGCCAAGTGGTCTCGGGAGCTGGGACCGGGGAGCTGTTTTTT

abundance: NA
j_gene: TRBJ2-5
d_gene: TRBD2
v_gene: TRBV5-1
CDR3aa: CASSLTSGGQETQYF
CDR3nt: TGCGCCAGCAGCTTGACTAGCGGGGGGCAAGAGACCCAGTACTTC

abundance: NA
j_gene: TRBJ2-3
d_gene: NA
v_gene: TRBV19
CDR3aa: CASSGGAGEQYF
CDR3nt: TGTGCCAGTAGTGGGGGGGCAGGAGAGCAGTATTTT

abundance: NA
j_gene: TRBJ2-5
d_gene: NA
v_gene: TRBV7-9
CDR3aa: CASSRGQGGQETQYF
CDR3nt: TGTGCCAGCAGCCGAGGACAGGGAGGGCAAGAGACCCAGTACTTC

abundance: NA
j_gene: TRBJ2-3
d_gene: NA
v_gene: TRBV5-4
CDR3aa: CASSVLGADTQYF
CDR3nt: TGTGCCAGCAGCGTCCTGGGCGCAGATACGCAGTATTTT

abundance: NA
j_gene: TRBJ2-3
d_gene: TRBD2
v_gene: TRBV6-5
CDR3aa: CATRSGGPTDTQYF
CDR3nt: TGTGCCACACGTAGCGGGGGGCCCACAGATACGCAGTATTTT

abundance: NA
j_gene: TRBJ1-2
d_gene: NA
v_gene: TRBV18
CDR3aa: CASSPESTGGYYGYTF
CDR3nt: TGTGCCAGCTCACCAGAATCTACAGGAGGGTACTATGGCTACACCTTC

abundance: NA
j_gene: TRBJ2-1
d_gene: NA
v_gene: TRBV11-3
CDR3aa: CASSLGPGEQFF
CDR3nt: TGTGCCAGCAGCTTAGGGCCAGGAGAGCAGTTCTTC

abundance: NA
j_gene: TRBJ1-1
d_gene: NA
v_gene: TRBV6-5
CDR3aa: CASSLGARGNTEAFF
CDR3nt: TGTGCCAGCAGCCTAGGCGCTCGGGGGAACACTGAAGCTTTCTTT

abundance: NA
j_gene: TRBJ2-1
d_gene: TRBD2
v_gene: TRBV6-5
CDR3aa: CASSYSTSGSDEQFF
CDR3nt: TGTGCCAGCAGTTACTCAACTAGCGGGAGTGATGAGCAGTTCTTC

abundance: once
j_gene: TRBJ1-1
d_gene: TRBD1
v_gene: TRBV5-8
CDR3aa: CASSTQGGSNTEAFF
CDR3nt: TGTGCCAGCAGCACCCAGGGGGGATCGAACACTGAAGCTTTCTTT

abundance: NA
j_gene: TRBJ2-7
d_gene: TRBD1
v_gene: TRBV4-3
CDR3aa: CASSQDWGDRGLYEQYF
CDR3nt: TGCGCCAGCAGCCAAGATTGGGGGGACAGGGGACTCTACGAGCAGTACTTC

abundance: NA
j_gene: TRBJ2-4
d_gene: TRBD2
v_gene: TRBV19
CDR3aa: CASKGGVAKNIQYF
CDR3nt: TGTGCCTCCAAGGGAGGGGTAGCCAAAAACATTCAGTACTTC

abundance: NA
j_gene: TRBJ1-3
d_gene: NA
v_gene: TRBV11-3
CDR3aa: CASSLKSSGNTIYF
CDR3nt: TGTGCCAGCAGCCTCAAGAGCTCTGGAAACACCATATATTTT

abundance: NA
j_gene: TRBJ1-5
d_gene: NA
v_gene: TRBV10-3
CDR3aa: CAISESGILSNQPQHF
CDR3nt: TGTGCCATCAGTGAGTCTGGGATCCTCTCCAATCAGCCCCAGCATTTT

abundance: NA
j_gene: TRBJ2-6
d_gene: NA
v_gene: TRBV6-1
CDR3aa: CASSEPGGGNVLTF
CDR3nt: TGTGCCAGCAGTGAACCGGGGGGCGGGAACGTCCTGACTTTC

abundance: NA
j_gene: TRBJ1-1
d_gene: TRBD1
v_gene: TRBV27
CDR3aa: CASNQPAGGGRTEAFF
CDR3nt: TGTGCCAGCAACCAGCCGGCAGGGGGCGGTCGAACTGAAGCTTTCTTT

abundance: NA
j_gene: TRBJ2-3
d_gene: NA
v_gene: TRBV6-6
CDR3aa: CASSYHADTQYF
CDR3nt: TGTGCCAGCAGTTACCACGCAGATACGCAGTATTTT

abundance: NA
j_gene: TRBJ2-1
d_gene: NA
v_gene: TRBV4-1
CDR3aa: CASSQEAHNDGQFF
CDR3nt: TGCGCCAGCAGCCAAGAAGCGCACAACGATGGGCAGTTCTTC

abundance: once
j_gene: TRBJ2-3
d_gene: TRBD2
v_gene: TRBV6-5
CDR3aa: CASSASSGYWDTQYF
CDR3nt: TGTGCCAGCAGTGCCTCTAGCGGATATTGGGATACGCAGTATTTT

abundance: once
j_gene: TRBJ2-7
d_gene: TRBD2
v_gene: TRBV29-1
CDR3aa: CTSRGDYEQYF
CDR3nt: TGCACCAGCCGGGGGGATTACGAGCAGTACTTC